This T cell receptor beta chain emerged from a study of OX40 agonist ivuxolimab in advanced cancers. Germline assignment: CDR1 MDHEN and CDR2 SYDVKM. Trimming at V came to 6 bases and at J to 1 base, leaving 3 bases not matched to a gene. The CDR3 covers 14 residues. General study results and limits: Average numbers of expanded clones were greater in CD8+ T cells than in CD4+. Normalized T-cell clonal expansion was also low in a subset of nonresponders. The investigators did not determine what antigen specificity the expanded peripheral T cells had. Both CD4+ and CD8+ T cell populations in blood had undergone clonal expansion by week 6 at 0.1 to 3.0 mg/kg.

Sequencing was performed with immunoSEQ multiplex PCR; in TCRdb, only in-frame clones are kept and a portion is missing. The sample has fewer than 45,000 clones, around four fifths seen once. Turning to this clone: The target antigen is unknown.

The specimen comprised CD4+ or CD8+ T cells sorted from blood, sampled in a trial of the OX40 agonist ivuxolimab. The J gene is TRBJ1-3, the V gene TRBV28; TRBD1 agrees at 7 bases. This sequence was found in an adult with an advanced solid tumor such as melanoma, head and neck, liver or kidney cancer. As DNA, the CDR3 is TGTGCCAGCAGACCACAGGGGTCTGGAAACACCATATATTTT. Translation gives CASRPQGSGNTIYF.